One sample yielded the 21 T cell receptor beta chains listed below, sequenced in a study of shared clonotypes between healthy human individuals. Here immunoSEQ multiplex PCR was the method, and the copy in TCRdb shows in-frame clones only, minus some. The sample lists millions of clones; more than 90% were seen once. The specimen was naive CD4+ T cells sorted from blood. Stated subset: CD45RA+ positively selected. Receptors were obtained from a man younger than 30 in good health.

V is TRBV5-4 and J is TRBJ2-2, with a possible D match to TRBD1 (6 bases). With 4 bases removed from V and 4 bases from J, the gap between germline ends came to 23 bases. Germline V CDR1 and CDR2: SGHNT, YYREEE (reference sequence). CDR3 size: 18 residues. The CDR3 loop reads CASSQSGGRGPLTGELFF. CDR3 bases: TGTGCCAGCAGCCAGAGTGGCGGCAGGGGCCCCCTCACCGGGGAGCTGTTTTTT.

As to this clone: The same CDR3 arises from other DNA sequences in this sample as well. V gene TRBV5-6 combines with J gene TRBJ1-2, with D unclear. The V end lost 0 bases, the J end lost 0 bases, and 6 bases lay between the germline ends. The CDR3 loop spans 14 amino acids. From germline, CDR1 is SGHDT and CDR2 YYEEEE. The CDR3: CASSLGRTNYGYTF. The CDR3 nucleotides read TGTGCCAGCAGCTTGGGCCGCACTAACTATGGCTACACCTTC. Together with reference TRBV5-6 and TRBJ1-2, the CDR3 gives the full variable domain: DAGVTQSPTHLIKTRGQQVTLRCSPKSGHDTVSWYQQALGQGPQFIFQYYEEEERQRGNFPDRFSGHQFPNYSSELNVNALLLGDSALYLCASSLGRTNYGYTFGSGTRLTVV.

The chain links TRBV30 to TRBJ2-6; D gene unclear. V was clipped by 2 bases and J by 4 bases, with 9 bases between them. Germline loops: CDR1 GTSNPN, CDR2 SVGIG (reference sequence). The CDR3 is made up of 14 amino acids. Here the CDR3 reads CAWSPGLGANVLTF. CDR3 bases: TGTGCCTGGAGTCCCGGGTTGGGGGCCAACGTCCTGACTTTC.

The V gene is TRBV5-1, the J gene TRBJ2-7; the D gene is possibly TRBD1 (5 bases). Deletions cut 4 bases from V and 3 bases from J, with 11 bases between. Germline CDR1 reads SGHRS; CDR2 reads YFSETQ. The CDR3 length is 13 residues. In DNA form, the CDR3 reads TGCGCCAGCAGCCTTCGACAGTTCTACGAGCAGTACTTC. Its protein product is CASSLRQFYEQYF.

The rearrangement uses TRBV28 and TRBJ1-1; 7 positions match TRBD1. The length of the CDR3 is 13 residues. CDR1 MDHEN and CDR2 SYDVKM come from the germline V gene. Losses at the gene ends were 7 bases for V and 5 bases for J; bases not matched to a gene: 7. DNA of the CDR3: TGTGCCAGCACCCCCCAGGGGGAGACTGAAGCTTTCTTT. Translating it yields CASTPQGETEAFF.

The chain carries TRBV5-8 and TRBJ1-2; possibly TRBD1 for D (6 bases). V was shortened by 7 bases and J by 4 bases, with 17 bases between the two germline ends. CDR1 is SGHTS, CDR2 YDEGEE, per germline. The CDR3 runs 14 residues. CDR3 in DNA: TGTGCCAGCCATGTTCAGGGGACCTTCTATGGCTACACCTTC. The encoded protein is CASHVQGTFYGYTF.

V and J are TRBV4-1 and TRBJ2-7, with D possibly called TRBD1 or TRBD2 (6 bases each). The V and J ends lost 4 bases and 3 bases respectively, with 13 bases between them. The CDR3 length is 14 residues. CDR1 MGHRA and CDR2 YSYEKL come from the germline V gene. For the CDR3, the DNA is TGCGCCAGCAGCCCTGGGGGGCAGGACTACGAGCAGTACTTC. This translates into CASSPGGQDYEQYF.

The DNA for the CDR3 is TGTGCTAGTGGTTTGGTACTAGGGCAGGGTGGAGAGACCCAGTACTTC. The encoded protein is CASGLVLGQGGETQYF. V usage is TRBV12-5 and J usage is TRBJ2-5; D possibly matches TRBD1 or TRBD2 (5 bases each). Trimming shortened V by 0 bases and J by 4 bases, and 15 bases separated the two germline ends. Germline V CDR1 and CDR2: LGHNT, FRNRAP. The CDR3 sequence is 16 residues long. The full variable domain, completed using reference TRBV12-5 and TRBJ2-5, is DARVTQTPRHKVTEMGQEVTMRCQPILGHNTVFWYRQTMMQGLELLAYFRNRAPLDDSGMPKDRFSAEMPDATLATLKIQPSEPRDSAVYFCASGLVLGQGGETQYFGPGTRLLVL.

The V and J genes are TRBV30 and TRBJ2-1; unclear D gene. Germline V gene sequence: CDR1 GTSNPN, CDR2 SVGIG (reference sequence). This CDR3 has 14 residues. V was cut by 0 bases and J by 5 bases, with 11 bases left in between. The CDR3: CAWSVRVGNNEQFF. For the CDR3, the DNA is TGTGCCTGGAGTGTAAGGGTGGGAAACAATGAGCAGTTCTTC.

Concerning this clone itself: This sample also contains other DNA sequences that code for the same CDR3. V usage is TRBV7-9 and J usage is TRBJ2-7; TRBD1 or TRBD2 may be the D gene (5 bases each). The CDR3 runs to 14 residues. V shed 1 base and J shed 0 bases, with 7 bases lying between them. CDR1 and CDR2 (germline): SEHNR, FQNEAQ (reference sequence). The chain's CDR3 is CASSLGGASYEQYF. CDR3 DNA sequence: TGTGCCAGCAGCTTAGGAGGGGCCTCCTACGAGCAGTACTTC.

This sequence joins TRBV2 and TRBJ2-5; D remains ambiguous. CDR3 length: 13 residues. CDR1 and CDR2 from the germline V gene are SNHLY and FYNNEI. Trimming left V 1 base short and J 4 bases short, with 7 bases between. CDR3 residues: CASSEVYPETQYF. The CDR3 nucleotides are TGTGCCAGCAGTGAAGTTTACCCAGAGACCCAGTACTTC.

Concerning this clone itself: Distinct nucleotide sequences in the sample also encode this CDR3. The CDR3 coding sequence is TGTGCCAGTAGTATTGAGGGGGCGTCTGGAAACACCATATATTTT. This translates into CASSIEGASGNTIYF. The genes are TRBV19 and TRBJ1-3; TRBD1 aligns across 7 bases. V lost 3 bases to trimming and J lost 1 base; unmatched junction nucleotides: 3. CDR1 LNHDA and CDR2 SQIVND come from the germline V gene (reference sequence). CDR3 length equals 15 residues.

There are a few counts of this clone. The same CDR3 arises from other DNA sequences in this sample as well. The V gene is TRBV28, the J gene TRBJ1-1; 9 bases match TRBD1. CDR1 and CDR2 from the germline V gene are MDHEN and SYDVKM. The CDR3 extends over 15 amino acids. Losses at the gene ends were 5 bases for V and 4 bases for J; bases not matched to a gene: 8. The CDR3 reads CASSPPGQGRTEAFF. CDR3 bases: TGTGCCAGCAGTCCTCCGGGACAGGGTCGCACTGAAGCTTTCTTT.

Only one count was recorded for this clone. The gene calls are TRBV10-2 and TRBJ2-7; D may be TRBD2 (6 bases). There are 15 residues in the CDR3. Trimming shortened V by 4 bases and J by 2 bases, and 15 bases separated the two germline ends. CDR1 and CDR2 from the germline V gene are WSHSY and SAAADI. CDR3 nucleotide sequence: TGCGCCAGCAGTGCCTCGGACTACATCACCTACGAGCAGTACTTC. Translated, it gives CASSASDYITYEQYF.

This chain uses TRBV6-5 with TRBJ1-4; possibly TRBD1 for D (5 bases). This CDR3 has 14 residues. The germline V gene encodes CDR1 MNHEY and CDR2 SVGAGI. With 5 bases removed from V and 8 bases from J, the gap between germline ends came to 15 bases. CDR3 coding DNA: TGTGCCAGCAGTCCGGACGCGTGGGGGGAAAAACTGTTTTTT. This codes for CASSPDAWGEKLFF.

V usage is TRBV5-4 and J usage is TRBJ2-5, with D perhaps assigned TRBD1 or TRBD2 (5 bases each). Trimming took off 0 bases at V and 5 bases at J, with 14 bases between the two ends. Per the germline V gene, CDR1 is SGHNT and CDR2 is YYREEE (reference sequence). The CDR3 is 15 residues long. The CDR3 DNA sequence: TGTGCCAGCAGCTTGGGACTGGGGACCGGTGAGACCCAGTACTTC. It translates to CASSLGLGTGETQYF.

This clone came up once. The chain recombines TRBV11-2 with TRBJ2-5; unclear D gene. The ends were cut back, 8 bases at V and 5 bases at J, with 18 bases in the middle. Per germline, CDR1 SGHAT and CDR2 FQNNGV. The CDR3 spans 14 residues. CDR3 residues: CASSPNAVPETQYF. Written as DNA, the CDR3 is TGTGCCAGCTCCCCAAACGCGGTTCCGGAGACCCAGTACTTC.

J is TRBJ2-7 and V is TRBV19; D gene uncertain. The CDR3 extends over 14 amino acids. V gave up 4 bases and J gave up 2 bases, with 12 bases separating them. From germline, CDR1 is LNHDA and CDR2 SQIVND (reference sequence). CDR3 DNA: TGTGCCAGTAGTAGCCCTGGTGAGGCCTACGAGCAGTACTTC. Amino acids: CASSSPGEAYEQYF.

The V gene is TRBV6-5, the J gene TRBJ1-5; TRBD1 matches at 7 bases. The CDR3 runs 14 residues. V shed 6 bases and J 3 bases; nucleotides not matched to a gene: 5. Germline lookup yields CDR1 MNHEY and CDR2 SVGAGI. The CDR3 DNA follows: TGTGCCAGCAGCACGGGACAGTTCAATCAGCCCCAGCATTTT. This encodes CASSTGQFNQPQHF.

Worth noting for this clone: Within the sample, other DNA sequences also encode this same CDR3. This rearrangement joins TRBV4-3 to TRBJ2-7, with unresolved D. The V gene lost 0 bases and the J gene lost 4 bases, with 7 bases spanning the gap. The V gene's germline CDR1 is LGHNA and CDR2 YSLEER. The CDR3 consists of 13 residues. The CDR3 sequence: CASSQDRGYEQYF. As DNA, the CDR3 is TGCGCCAGCAGCCAAGATCGTGGATACGAGCAGTACTTC.

This clone was seen only a few times. The V and J genes are TRBV19 and TRBJ1-5; 11 bases are a match to TRBD1. Losses at the gene ends were 7 bases for V and 6 bases for J; bases not matched to a gene: 11. Germline assignment: CDR1 LNHDA and CDR2 SQIVND (reference sequence). There are 16 residues in the CDR3. CDR3 coding DNA: TGTGCCAGTAAAACGAACACTGGGACAGGGGGTCAGCCCCAGCATTTT. Translating it yields CASKTNTGTGGQPQHF. Full variable domain (rest looked up from reference TRBV19 and TRBJ1-5): DGGITQSPKYLFRKEGQNVTLSCEQNLNHDAMYWYRQDPGQGLRLIYYSQIVNDFQKGDIAEGYSVSREKKESFPLTVTSAQKNPTAFYLCASKTNTGTGGQPQHFGDGTRLSIL.